The 15 T cell receptor beta chains reported below all come from one sample, sequenced in a study of chronic HIV infection and antiretroviral therapy. TCRdb reprocessed the 5' RACE reads with MiXCR, giving one entry per CDR3 protein. The sample has about 38,000 distinct CDR3 sequences, roughly 7.6% seen once. Input material: peripheral blood. The source is an adult who had HIV and had not received antiretroviral therapy, or was an uninfected healthy control (not recorded which).

The chain is built from TRBV14 and TRBJ2-3, with TRBD2 matching over 9 bases. V lost 0 bases and J lost 6; bases outside the gene matches: 7. The CDR3 loop spans 16 amino acids. Germline V gives CDR1 SGHDN, CDR2 FVKESK. This CDR3 reads CASSQELAGATDTQYF. The DNA for the CDR3 is TGTGCCAGCAGCCAAGAATTAGCGGGAGCAACGGATACGCAGTATTTT.

This clonotype was seen ten or more times. The chain has TRBV6-4 and TRBJ1-2, with D perhaps TRBD1 (5 bases). The CDR3 covers 12 residues. V shed 4 bases and J shed 3 bases, with 6 bases lying between them. From germline, CDR1 is MRHNA and CDR2 SNTAGT. In DNA form, the CDR3 reads TGTGCCAGCAGTGCGGGGGACTATGGCTACACCTTC. Translating it yields CASSAGDYGYTF.

This clonotype has just a few counts. The J gene is TRBJ2-5, the V gene TRBV28; D remains ambiguous. CDR3 length: 14 residues. Deletions cut 4 bases from V and 0 bases from J, with 9 bases between. Germline assignment: CDR1 MDHEN and CDR2 SYDVKM. CDR3: CASSSSWDQETQYF. CDR3 nucleotides: TGTGCCAGCAGTTCAAGTTGGGACCAAGAGACCCAGTACTTC.

This clonotype has ten or more counts. The rearrangement links TRBV20-1 to TRBJ1-4; a weak D match, TRBD1 (5 bases). V was cut by 1 base and J by 13 bases, with 13 bases left in between. The CDR3 has 12 amino acids. The V gene's germline CDR1 is DFQATT and CDR2 SNEGSKA (reference sequence). The DNA of the CDR3 is TGCAGTGCTAGAGGCAGGGCGATGGGACTGTTTTTT. It encodes CSARGRAMGLFF.

V is TRBV29-1 and J is TRBJ2-5, with D maybe TRBD1 (7 bases). V lost 4 bases and J lost 2, with 14 bases in between. This CDR3 comprises 14 residues. Germline V lookup: CDR1 SQVTM, CDR2 ANQGSEA. The CDR3 protein is CSVGGTARQETQYF. Here the CDR3 DNA reads TGCAGCGTTGGCGGGACAGCTCGACAAGAGACCCAGTACTTC.

This clonotype was seen repeatedly, ten times or more. The rearrangement joins TRBV28 to TRBJ2-7; possibly TRBD1 or TRBD2 for D (5 bases each). The V gene lost 5 bases and the J gene lost 6 bases, with 8 bases spanning the gap. The germline V gene has CDR1 MDHEN and CDR2 SYDVKM. CDR3 size: 11 residues. CDR3 region: CASSRDVEQYF. CDR3 in DNA: TGTGCCAGCAGTCGGGACGTCGAGCAGTACTTC.

This clonotype has a count of ten or more. This chain joins TRBV5-1 and TRBJ2-3; the D gene is possibly TRBD1 (5 bases). Germline V gives CDR1 SGHRS, CDR2 YFSETQ. The CDR3 runs to 15 residues. V dropped 2 bases and J dropped 0 bases, with 10 bases sitting between them. The CDR3 loop is CASSFWGHSTDTQYF. CDR3 nucleotide sequence: TGCGCCAGCAGCTTTTGGGGCCACAGCACAGATACGCAGTATTTT.

This clonotype was detected many times. The chain is built from TRBV29-1 and TRBJ1-1; no clear D gene. The CDR3 loop spans 13 amino acids. The germline gives CDR1 SQVTM, CDR2 ANQGSEA. Between the trimmed V and J ends, which lost 0 bases and 1 base, there was a span of 6 bases. The CDR3 region has the DNA TGCAGCGTTGAAGAACAAGGGAACACTGAAGCTTTCTTT. It specifies CSVEEQGNTEAFF.

This clonotype was observed at least ten times. The genes are TRBV28 and TRBJ1-1, with a weak D call TRBD1 (5 bases). The CDR3 has 16 amino acids. The V and J ends lost 7 bases and 0 bases respectively, with 18 bases between them. CDR1 MDHEN and CDR2 SYDVKM come from the germline V gene. The CDR3 reads CASNMDRREMNTEAFF. In nucleotides, the CDR3 is TGTGCCAGCAACATGGATCGCAGGGAAATGAACACTGAAGCTTTCTTT.

At least ten counts were recorded for this clonotype. The chain couples TRBV5-1 to TRBJ2-7; D is ambiguous. The CDR3 consists of 14 residues. Germline CDR1 SGHRS, CDR2 YFSETQ. Deletions cut 0 bases from V and 6 bases from J, with 13 bases between. CDR3 in DNA: TGCGCCAGCAGCTTGGAACCCACTCCGGTCGAGCAGTACTTC. It translates to CASSLEPTPVEQYF.

This clonotype was counted many times. V and J are TRBV7-3 and TRBJ1-1, with D unresolved. The germline V and J ends were trimmed by 2 bases and 1 base, with 14 bases remaining between them. CDR1 is SGHTA and CDR2 is FQGTGA in the germline V gene. The CDR3 extends over 16 amino acids. CDR3 sequence (DNA): TGTGCCAGCAGCTTATTCACTCAAATAGGGAACACTGAAGCTTTCTTT. Its translation is CASSLFTQIGNTEAFF.

The chain carries TRBV28 and TRBJ2-7; 10 positions match TRBD2. The CDR3 covers 17 residues. V was clipped by 6 bases and J by 3 bases; unmatched bases: 14. Germline V gives CDR1 MDHEN, CDR2 SYDVKM. CDR3 loop: CASSSALTSGPLYEQYF. The CDR3 DNA reads as TGTGCCAGCAGCTCGGCCCTGACTAGCGGGCCTCTCTACGAGCAGTACTTC.

About this clonotype itself: Given a much more abundant clone one base away, this may be a read error. The chain employs TRBV28 and TRBJ2-7, with 9 bases lining up with TRBD1. The CDR3 has 17 residues. Germline V CDR1 and CDR2: MDHEN, SYDVKM. The CDR3 loop reads CASSSVPDRGRSCEQYF. CDR3 DNA: TGTGCCAGCAGCTCCGTCCCGGACAGGGGCCGCTCCTGCGAGCAGTACTTC.

This clonotype was detected many times. The chain recombines TRBV10-3 with TRBJ2-1; weak D call: TRBD2 (6 bases). Germline-derived CDR1 and CDR2 are ENHRY and SYGVKD. CDR3 size: 11 residues. Trimming cost V 10 bases and J 8 bases, with 12 bases left between them. The DNA for the CDR3 is TGTGCCACCGCGGGGCGGGATGAGCAGTTCTTC. The encoded protein is CATAGRDEQFF.

This clonotype was observed many times. The rearrangement uses TRBV29-1 and TRBJ1-1, with 10 bases identical to TRBD1. V trimming: 3 bases; J trimming: 7 bases; junction bases outside the gene matches: 11. The CDR3 contains 15 residues. The germline gives CDR1 SQVTM, CDR2 ANQGSEA. The CDR3 DNA follows: TGCAGCGTTGATTTCGCTAGGACAGGGGGTAATGAAGCTTTCTTT. Translation: CSVDFARTGGNEAFF.